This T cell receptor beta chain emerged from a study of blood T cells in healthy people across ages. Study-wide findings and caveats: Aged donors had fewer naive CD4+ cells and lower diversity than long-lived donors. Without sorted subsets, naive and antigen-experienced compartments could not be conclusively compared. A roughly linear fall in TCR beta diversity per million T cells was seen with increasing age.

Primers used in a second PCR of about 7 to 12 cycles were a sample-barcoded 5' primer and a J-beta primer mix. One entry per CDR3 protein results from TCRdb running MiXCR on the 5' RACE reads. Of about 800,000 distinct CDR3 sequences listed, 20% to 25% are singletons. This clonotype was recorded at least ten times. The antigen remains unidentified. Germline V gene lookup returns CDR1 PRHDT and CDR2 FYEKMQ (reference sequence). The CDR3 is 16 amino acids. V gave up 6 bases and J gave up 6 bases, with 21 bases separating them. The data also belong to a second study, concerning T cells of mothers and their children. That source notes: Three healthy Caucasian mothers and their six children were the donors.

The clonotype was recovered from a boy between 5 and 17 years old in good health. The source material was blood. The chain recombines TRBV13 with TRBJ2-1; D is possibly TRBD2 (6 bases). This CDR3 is CASRKSRGTGANEQFF. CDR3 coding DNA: TGTGCCAGCAGAAAGAGTCGGGGGACGGGAGCCAATGAGCAGTTCTTC. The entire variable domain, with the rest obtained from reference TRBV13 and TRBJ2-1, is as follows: AAGVIQSPRHLIKEKRETATLKCYPIPRHDTVYWYQQGPGQDPQFLISFYEKMQSDKGSIPDRFSAQQFSDYHSELNMSSLELGDSALYFCASRKSRGTGANEQFFGPGTRLTVL.